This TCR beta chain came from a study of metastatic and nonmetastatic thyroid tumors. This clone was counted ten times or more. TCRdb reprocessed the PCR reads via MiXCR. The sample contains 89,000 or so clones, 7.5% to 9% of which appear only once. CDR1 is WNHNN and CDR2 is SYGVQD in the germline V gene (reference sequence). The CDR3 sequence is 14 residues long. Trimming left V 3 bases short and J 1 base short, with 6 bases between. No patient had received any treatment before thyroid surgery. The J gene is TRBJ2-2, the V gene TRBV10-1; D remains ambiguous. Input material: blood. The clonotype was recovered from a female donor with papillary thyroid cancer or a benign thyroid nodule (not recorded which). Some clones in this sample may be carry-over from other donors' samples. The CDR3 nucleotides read TGCGCCAGCAGTGAAATGGGGAACACCGGGGAGCTGTTTTTT. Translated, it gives CASSEMGNTGELFF.